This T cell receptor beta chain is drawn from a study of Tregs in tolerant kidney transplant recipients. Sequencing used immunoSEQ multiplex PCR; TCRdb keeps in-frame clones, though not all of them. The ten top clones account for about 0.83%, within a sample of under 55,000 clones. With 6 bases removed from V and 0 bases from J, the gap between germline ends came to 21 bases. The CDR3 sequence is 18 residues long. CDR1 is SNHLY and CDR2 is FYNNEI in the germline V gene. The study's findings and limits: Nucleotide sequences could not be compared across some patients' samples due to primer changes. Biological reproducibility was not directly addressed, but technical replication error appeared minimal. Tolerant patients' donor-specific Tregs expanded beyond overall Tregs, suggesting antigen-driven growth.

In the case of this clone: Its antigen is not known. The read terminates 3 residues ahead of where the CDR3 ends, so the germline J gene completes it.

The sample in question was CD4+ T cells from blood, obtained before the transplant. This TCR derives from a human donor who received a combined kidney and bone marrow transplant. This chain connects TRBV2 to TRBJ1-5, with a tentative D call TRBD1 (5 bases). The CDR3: CASSAFEAGTNSNQPQHF. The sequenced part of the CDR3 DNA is TGTGCCAGCAGCGCGTTTGAGGCCGGGACTAATAGCAATCAGCCC. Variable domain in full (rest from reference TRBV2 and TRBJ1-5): EPEVTQTPSHQVTQMGQEVILRCVPISNHLYFYWYRQILGQKVEFLVSFYNNEISEKSEIFDDQFSVERPDGSNFTLKIRSTKLEDSAMYFCASSAFEAGTNSNQPQHFGDGTRLSIL.